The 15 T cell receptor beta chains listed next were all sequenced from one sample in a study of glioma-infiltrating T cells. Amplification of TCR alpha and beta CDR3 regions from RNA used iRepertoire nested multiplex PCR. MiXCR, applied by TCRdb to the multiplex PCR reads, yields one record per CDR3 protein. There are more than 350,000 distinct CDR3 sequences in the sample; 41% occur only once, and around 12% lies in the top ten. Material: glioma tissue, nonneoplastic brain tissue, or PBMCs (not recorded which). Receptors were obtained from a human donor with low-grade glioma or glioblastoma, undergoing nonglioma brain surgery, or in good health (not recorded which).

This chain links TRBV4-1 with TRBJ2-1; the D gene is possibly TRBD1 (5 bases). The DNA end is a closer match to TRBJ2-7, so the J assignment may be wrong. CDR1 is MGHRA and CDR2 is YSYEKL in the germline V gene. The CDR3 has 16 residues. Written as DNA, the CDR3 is TGCGCCAGCAGCCAAGAAAATTCCAGGGTGGGCTACGAGCAGTACTTC. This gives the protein CASSQENSRVGYEQYF.

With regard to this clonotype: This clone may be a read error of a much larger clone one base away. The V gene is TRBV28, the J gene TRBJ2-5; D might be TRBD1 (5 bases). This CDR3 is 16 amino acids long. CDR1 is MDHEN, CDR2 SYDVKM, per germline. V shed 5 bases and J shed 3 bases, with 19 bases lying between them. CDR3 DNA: TGTGCCAGCAGTCAGAAAGGAAGGGGCCACAAAGAGACCCAGTACTTC. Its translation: CASSQKGRGHKETQYF. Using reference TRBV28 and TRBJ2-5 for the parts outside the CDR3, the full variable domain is DVKVTQSSRYLVKRTGEKVFLECVQDMDHENMFWYRQDPGLGLRLIYFSYDVKMKEKGDIPEGYSVSREKKERFSLILESASTNQTSMYLCASSQKGRGHKETQYFGPGTRLLVL.

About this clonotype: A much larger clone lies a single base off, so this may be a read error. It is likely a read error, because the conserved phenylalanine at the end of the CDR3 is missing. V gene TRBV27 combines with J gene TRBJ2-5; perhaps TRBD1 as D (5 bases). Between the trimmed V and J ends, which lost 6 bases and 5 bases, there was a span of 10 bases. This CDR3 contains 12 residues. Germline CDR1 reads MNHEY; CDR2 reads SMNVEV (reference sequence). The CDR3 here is CASSRVGETQYL. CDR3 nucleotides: TGTGCCAGCAGCAGGGTAGGGGAGACCCAGTACTTA.

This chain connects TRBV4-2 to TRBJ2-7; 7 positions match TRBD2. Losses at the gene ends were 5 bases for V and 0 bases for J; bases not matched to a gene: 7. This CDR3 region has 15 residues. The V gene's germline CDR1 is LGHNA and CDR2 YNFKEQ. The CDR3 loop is CASSGETSRSYEQYF. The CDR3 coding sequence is TGTGCCAGCAGCGGGGAGACTAGCCGCTCCTACGAGCAGTACTTC.

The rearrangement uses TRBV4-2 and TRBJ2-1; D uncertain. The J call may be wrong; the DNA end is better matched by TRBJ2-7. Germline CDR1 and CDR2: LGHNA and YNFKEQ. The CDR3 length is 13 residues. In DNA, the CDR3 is TGTGCCAGCAGCCAAGATTGGTACTACGAGCAGTACTTC. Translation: CASSQDWYYEQYF.

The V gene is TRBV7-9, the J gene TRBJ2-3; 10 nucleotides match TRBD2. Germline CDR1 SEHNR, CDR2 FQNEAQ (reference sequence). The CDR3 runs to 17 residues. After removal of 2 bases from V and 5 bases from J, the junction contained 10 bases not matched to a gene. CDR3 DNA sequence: TGTGCCAGCAGCTTACGGCCCGGGACTAGCGACAGAGATACGCAGTATTTT. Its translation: CASSLRPGTSDRDTQYF.

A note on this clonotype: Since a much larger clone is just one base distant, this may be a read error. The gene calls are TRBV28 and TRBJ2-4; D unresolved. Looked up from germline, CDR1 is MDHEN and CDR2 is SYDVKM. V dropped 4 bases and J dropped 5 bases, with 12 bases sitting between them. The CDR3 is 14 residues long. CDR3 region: CASSSLSVENIQYF. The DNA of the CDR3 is TGTGCCAGCAGTTCACTGTCAGTCGAAAACATTCAGTACTTC.

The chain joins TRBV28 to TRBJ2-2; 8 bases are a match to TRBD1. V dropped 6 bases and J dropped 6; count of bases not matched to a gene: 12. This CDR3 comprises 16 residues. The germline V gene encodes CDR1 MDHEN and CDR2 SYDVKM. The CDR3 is CASRPSEQGDSGELFF. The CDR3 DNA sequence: TGTGCCAGCAGACCCTCCGAACAGGGGGATTCCGGGGAGCTGTTTTTT.

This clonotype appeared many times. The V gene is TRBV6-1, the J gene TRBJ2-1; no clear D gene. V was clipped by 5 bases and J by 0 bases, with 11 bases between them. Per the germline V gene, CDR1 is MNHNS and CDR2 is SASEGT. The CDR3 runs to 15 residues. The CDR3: CASSRRSPSYNEQFF. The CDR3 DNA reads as TGTGCCAGCAGTCGGCGGAGCCCCTCCTACAATGAGCAGTTCTTC.

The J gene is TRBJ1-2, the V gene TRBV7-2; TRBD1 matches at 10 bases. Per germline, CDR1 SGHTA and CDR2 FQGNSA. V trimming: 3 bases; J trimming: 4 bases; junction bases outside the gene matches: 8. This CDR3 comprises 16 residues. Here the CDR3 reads CASSFGTGALLYGYTF. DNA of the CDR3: TGTGCCAGCAGCTTCGGGACAGGGGCCCTCCTCTATGGCTACACCTTC.

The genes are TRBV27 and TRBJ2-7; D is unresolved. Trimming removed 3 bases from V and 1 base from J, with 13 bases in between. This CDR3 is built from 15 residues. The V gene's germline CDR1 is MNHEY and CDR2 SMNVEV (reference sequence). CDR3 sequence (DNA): TGTGCCAGCAGTTTGGGCAGCTTTTCATCCTACGAGCAGTACTTC. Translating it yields CASSLGSFSSYEQYF.

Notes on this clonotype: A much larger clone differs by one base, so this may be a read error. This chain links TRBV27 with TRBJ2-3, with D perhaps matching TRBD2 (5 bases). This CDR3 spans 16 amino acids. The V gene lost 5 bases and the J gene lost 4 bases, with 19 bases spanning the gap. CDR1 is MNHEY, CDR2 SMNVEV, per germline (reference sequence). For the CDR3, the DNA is TGTGCCAGCAGTCTTTTGACCTTTGGGAGCGCAGATACGCAGTATTTT. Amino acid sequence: CASSLLTFGSADTQYF.

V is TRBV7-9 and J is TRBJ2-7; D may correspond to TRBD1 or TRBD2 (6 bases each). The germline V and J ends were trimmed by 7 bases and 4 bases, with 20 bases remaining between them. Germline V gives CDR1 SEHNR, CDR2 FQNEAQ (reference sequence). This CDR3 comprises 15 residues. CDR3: CASKGKRGAGYEQYF. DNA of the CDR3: TGTGCCAGCAAAGGGAAAAGGGGGGCTGGTTACGAGCAGTACTTC.

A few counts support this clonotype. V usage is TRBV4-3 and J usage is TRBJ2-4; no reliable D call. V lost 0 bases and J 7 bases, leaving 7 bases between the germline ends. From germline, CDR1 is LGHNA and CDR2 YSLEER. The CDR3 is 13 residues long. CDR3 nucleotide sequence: TGCGCCAGCAGCCAAGATAGAGCTAACATTCAGTACTTC. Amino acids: CASSQDRANIQYF.

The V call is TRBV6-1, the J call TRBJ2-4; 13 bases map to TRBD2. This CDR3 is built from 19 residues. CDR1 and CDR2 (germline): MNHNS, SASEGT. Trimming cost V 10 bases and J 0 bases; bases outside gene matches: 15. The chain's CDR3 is CATPREGTSGILAKNIQYF. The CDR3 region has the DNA TGTGCCACCCCTCGGGAGGGGACTAGCGGGATCTTAGCCAAAAACATTCAGTACTTC.